The 3 T cell receptor beta chains in this list originate from one sample, sequenced in a study of shared clonotypes between healthy human individuals (dated by TCRdb to 2020 to 2021). The library was generated by the immunoSEQ multiplex PCR assay. Imported from immuneACCESS, the table was reduced by TCRdb to in-frame sequences with V and J called. These copies leave out some clones; in studies compared against another copy, an unresolved V gene accounts for under half, and the cause of the remainder is not known. A total of some 2 million clones appear in this sample, roughly 94% of them only once. The top ten clones comprise more than 0.1% of the sample. Sequenced input: naive CD4+ T cells sorted from blood. Per the publication, the cell subset or site label means: CD45RA+ positively selected. The receptors here all came from a man younger than 35 in good health.

V and J are TRBV7-8 and TRBJ1-3; no clear D. Trimming took 6 bases from V and 3 from J, leaving 12 bases between them. Germline V lookup: CDR1 SGHVS, CDR2 FQNEAQ. This CDR3 has 14 amino acids. DNA for the CDR3: TGTGCCAGCAGTTTACCTACGGTTGGAAACACCATATATTTT. Protein product: CASSLPTVGNTIYF.

This rearrangement joins TRBV28 to TRBJ2-7; possible D gene TRBD2, 6 bases. Germline assignment: CDR1 MDHEN and CDR2 SYDVKM. Trimming shortened V by 2 bases and J by 2 bases, and 19 bases separated the two germline ends. The length of the CDR3 is 17 residues. The CDR3: CASSLLPGVAATYEQYF. In nucleotides, the CDR3 is TGTGCCAGCAGTTTACTTCCGGGGGTAGCGGCCACCTACGAGCAGTACTTC. Full variable domain (missing parts from reference TRBV28 and TRBJ2-7): DVKVTQSSRYLVKRTGEKVFLECVQDMDHENMFWYRQDPGLGLRLIYFSYDVKMKEKGDIPEGYSVSREKKERFSLILESASTNQTSMYLCASSLLPGVAATYEQYFGPGTRLTVT.

V is TRBV18 and J is TRBJ2-7, with D unclear. This CDR3 has 13 residues. The germline V gene encodes CDR1 KGHSH and CDR2 LQKENI. Trimming left V 3 bases short and J 2 bases short, with 8 bases between. CDR3 sequence (DNA): TGTGCCAGCTCACCCGAGACGACCTACGAGCAGTACTTC. This encodes CASSPETTYEQYF. Full variable domain (remainder filled in from reference TRBV18 and TRBJ2-7): NAGVMQNPRHLVRRRGQEARLRCSPMKGHSHVYWYRQLPEEGLKFMVYLQKENIIDESGMPKERFSAEFPKEGPSILRIQQVVRGDSAAYFCASSPETTYEQYFGPGTRLTVT.